This TCR beta chain was found in a study of shared clonotypes between healthy human individuals. General observations from the study: With a handful of donors compared, around 5% of naive CD4 clonotypes were shared.

With 8 bases clipped from V and 11 bases from J, the junction kept 9 bases outside the gene matches. The CDR3 covers 14 residues. Germline lookup yields CDR1 MNHEY and CDR2 SMNVEV (reference sequence). CD45RO-negative cells were positively selected for CCR7, leaving out terminally differentiated effector memory CD45RA+ cells. The healthy adult donors were HIV-negative and reported no recent acute infections or vaccinations. As regards this clone: What it binds is not known.

Profiled with immunoSEQ multiplex PCR; TCRdb holds only in-frame clones, not every one. The sample holds around 560,000 clones, roughly 95% seen once. The gene calls are TRBV27 and TRBJ2-7, with TRBD2 identical over 16 bases. The TCR was taken from a woman aged 25 to 39 in good health. Sequenced material: naive CD8+ T cells sorted from blood. The CDR3 nucleotides read TGTGCCAGCTCCTTGGGACTAGCGGGAGGGAAGGAGTACTTC. The encoded protein is CASSLGLAGGKEYF.